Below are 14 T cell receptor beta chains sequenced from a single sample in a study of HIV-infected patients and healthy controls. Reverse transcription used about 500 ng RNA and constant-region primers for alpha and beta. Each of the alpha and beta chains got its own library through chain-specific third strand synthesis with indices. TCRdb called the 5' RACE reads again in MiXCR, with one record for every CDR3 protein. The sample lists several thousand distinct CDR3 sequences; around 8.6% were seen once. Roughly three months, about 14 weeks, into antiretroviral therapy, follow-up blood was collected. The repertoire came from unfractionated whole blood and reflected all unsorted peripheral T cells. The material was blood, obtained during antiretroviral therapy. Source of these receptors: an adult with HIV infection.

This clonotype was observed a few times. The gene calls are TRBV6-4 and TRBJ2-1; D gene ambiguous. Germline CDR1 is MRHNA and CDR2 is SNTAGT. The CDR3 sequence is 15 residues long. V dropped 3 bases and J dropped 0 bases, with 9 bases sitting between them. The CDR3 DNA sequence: TGTGCCAGCAGTGAGCGACCTCTCTCCTACAATGAGCAGTTCTTC. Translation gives CASSERPLSYNEQFF.

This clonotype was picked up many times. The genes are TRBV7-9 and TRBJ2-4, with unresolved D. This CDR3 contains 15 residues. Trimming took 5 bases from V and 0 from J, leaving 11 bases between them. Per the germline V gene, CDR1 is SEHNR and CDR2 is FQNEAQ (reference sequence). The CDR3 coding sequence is TGTGCCAGCAGCCGCGACACGATAGCCAAAAACATTCAGTACTTC. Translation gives CASSRDTIAKNIQYF.

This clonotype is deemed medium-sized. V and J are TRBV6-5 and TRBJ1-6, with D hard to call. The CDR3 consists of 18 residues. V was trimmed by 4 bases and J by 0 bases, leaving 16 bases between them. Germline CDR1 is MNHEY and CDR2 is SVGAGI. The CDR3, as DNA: TGTGCCAGCAGTTCCATCATGGGGTGGAGCTCCTATAATTCACCCCTCCACTTT. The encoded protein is CASSSIMGWSSYNSPLHF.

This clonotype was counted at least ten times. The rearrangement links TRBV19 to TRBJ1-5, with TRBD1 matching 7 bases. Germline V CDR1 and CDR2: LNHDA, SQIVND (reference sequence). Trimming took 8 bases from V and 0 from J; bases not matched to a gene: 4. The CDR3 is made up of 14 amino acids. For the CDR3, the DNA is TGTGCCAGTCAGACAGGGCGTAGCAATCAGCCCCAGCATTTT. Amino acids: CASQTGRSNQPQHF.

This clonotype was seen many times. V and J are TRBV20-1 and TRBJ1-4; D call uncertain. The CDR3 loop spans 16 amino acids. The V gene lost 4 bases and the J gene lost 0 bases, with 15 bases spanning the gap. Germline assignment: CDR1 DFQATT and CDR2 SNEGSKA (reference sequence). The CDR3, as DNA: TGCAGTGCTACAGGAGCGGTTTTAGCAACTAATGAAAAACTGTTTTTT. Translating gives CSATGAVLATNEKLFF.

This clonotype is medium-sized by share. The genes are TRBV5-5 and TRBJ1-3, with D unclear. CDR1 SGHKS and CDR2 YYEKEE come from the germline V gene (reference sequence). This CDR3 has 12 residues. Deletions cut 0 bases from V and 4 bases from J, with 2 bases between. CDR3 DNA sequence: TGTGCCAGCAGCTTGGAGGGAAACACCATATATTTT. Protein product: CASSLEGNTIYF.

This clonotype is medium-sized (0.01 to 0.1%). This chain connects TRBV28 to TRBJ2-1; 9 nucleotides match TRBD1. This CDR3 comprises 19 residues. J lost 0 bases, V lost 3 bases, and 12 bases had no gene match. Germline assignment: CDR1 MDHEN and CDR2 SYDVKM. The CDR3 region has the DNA TGTGCCAGCAGTTTCCCGGGACAGGGATTTATGAGCTCCTACAATGAGCAGTTCTTC. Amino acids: CASSFPGQGFMSSYNEQFF. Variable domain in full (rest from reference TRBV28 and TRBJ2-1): DVKVTQSSRYLVKRTGEKVFLECVQDMDHENMFWYRQDPGLGLRLIYFSYDVKMKEKGDIPEGYSVSREKKERFSLILESASTNQTSMYLCASSFPGQGFMSSYNEQFFGPGTRLTVL.

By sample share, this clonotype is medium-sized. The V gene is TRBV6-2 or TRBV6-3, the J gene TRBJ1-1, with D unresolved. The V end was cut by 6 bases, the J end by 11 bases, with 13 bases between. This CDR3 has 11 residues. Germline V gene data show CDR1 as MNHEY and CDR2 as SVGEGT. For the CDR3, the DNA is TGTGCCAGCAGCTTCAGACTGGTCGCTTTCTTT. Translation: CASSFRLVAFF.

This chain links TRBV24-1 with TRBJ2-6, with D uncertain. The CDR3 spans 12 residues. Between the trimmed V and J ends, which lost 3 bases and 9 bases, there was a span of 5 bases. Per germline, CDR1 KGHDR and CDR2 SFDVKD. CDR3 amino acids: CATSDPLNVLTF. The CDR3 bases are TGTGCCACCAGTGATCCCCTCAACGTCCTGACTTTC.

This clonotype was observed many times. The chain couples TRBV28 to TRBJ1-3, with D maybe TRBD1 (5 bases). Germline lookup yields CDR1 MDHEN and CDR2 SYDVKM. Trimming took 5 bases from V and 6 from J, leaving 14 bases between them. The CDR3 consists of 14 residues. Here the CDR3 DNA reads TGTGCCAGCAGTGCCCAGGGCCCTGAAAACACCATATATTTT. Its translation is CASSAQGPENTIYF.

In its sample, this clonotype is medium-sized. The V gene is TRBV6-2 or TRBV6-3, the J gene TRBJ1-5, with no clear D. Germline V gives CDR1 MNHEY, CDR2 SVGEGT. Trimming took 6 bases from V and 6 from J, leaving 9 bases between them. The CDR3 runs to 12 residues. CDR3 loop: CASSNGFQPQHF. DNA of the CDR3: TGTGCCAGCAGCAACGGATTTCAGCCCCAGCATTTT.

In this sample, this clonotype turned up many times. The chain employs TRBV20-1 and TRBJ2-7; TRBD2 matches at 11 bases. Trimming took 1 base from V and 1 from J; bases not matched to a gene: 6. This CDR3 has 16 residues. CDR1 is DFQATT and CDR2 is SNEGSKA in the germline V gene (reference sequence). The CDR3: CSARGGTSGLSYEQYF. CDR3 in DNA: TGCAGTGCTAGAGGCGGGACTAGCGGATTATCCTACGAGCAGTACTTC.

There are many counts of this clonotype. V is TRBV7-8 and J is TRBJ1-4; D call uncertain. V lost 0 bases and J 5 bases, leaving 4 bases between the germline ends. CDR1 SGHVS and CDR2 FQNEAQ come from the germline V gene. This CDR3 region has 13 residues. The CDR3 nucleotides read TGTGCCAGCAGCTTAGCCCCGAATGAAAAACTGTTTTTT. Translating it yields CASSLAPNEKLFF. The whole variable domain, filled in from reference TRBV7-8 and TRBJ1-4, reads GAGVSQSPRYKVAKRGQDVALRCDPISGHVSLFWYQQALGQGPEFLTYFQNEAQLDKSGLPSDRFFAERPEGSVSTLKIQRTQQEDSAVYLCASSLAPNEKLFFGSGTQLSVL.

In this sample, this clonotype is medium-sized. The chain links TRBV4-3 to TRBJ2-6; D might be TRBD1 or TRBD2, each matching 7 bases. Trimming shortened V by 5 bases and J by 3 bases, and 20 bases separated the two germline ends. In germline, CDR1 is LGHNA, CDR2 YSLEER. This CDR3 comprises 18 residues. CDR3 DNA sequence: TGCGCCAGCAGCACTGAAGCGGGAAGGGGGCATGGGGCCAACGTCCTGACTTTC. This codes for CASSTEAGRGHGANVLTF.